Following are 14 T cell receptor beta chains from one sample sequenced in a study of blood T cell repertoires in COVID-19 (dated by TCRdb to the early 2020s). Library creation used the immunoSEQ multiplex PCR assay. Sourced from immuneACCESS, this table was stored by TCRdb with only in-frame sequences that have V and J called. A share of the clones is absent; for the studies checked, an unresolved V gene accounts for under half, and the remainder has no known explanation. For this sample there are around 250,000 clones; around 84% appear just once. Roughly 3.2% of the sample is taken by the ten largest. Specimen: peripheral blood. All receptors come from a woman between 18 and 30 years old with acute or convalescent COVID-19.

The rearrangement joins TRBV15 to TRBJ2-1; tentative D call: TRBD2 (6 bases). Germline CDR1 reads LNHNV; CDR2 reads YYDKDF (reference sequence). V lost 3 bases, J lost 0 bases, and 15 bases lay in between. This CDR3 has 17 residues. The CDR3 loop is CATSSSSSAYSYNEQFF. The CDR3 coding sequence is TGTGCCACCAGCAGTTCCTCTAGCGCTTACTCCTACAATGAGCAGTTCTTC.

The chain combines TRBV6-1 with TRBJ1-2; 9 nucleotides line up with TRBD1. The CDR3 totals 15 residues. The V segment lost 1 base and the J segment 7 bases; nucleotides outside the gene matches: 7. Germline-derived CDR1 and CDR2 are MNHNS and SASEGT. Written as DNA, the CDR3 is TGTGCCAGCAGTGAAGTGGGACAGGGTAAAGCTGGCTACACCTTC. As protein: CASSEVGQGKAGYTF.

J is TRBJ2-5 and V is TRBV19; 9 bases are shared with TRBD2. The length of the CDR3 is 17 residues. The V segment lost 3 bases and the J segment 1 base; nucleotides outside the gene matches: 9. Germline CDR1 reads LNHDA; CDR2 reads SQIVND (reference sequence). The CDR3 DNA sequence: TGTGCCAGTAGTATGGGATTGACTAGCGGCAGCCAAGAGACCCAGTACTTC. This encodes CASSMGLTSGSQETQYF.

The V gene is TRBV13, the J gene TRBJ2-7; 14 bases line up with TRBD2. Germline lookup yields CDR1 PRHDT and CDR2 FYEKMQ (reference sequence). V lost 5 bases, J lost 6 bases, and 9 bases stayed unmatched. This CDR3 spans 16 amino acids. CDR3 amino acids: CASSPGTSGSLSEQYF. CDR3 DNA sequence: TGTGCCAGCAGCCCGGGGACTAGCGGGAGTCTAAGCGAGCAGTACTTC.

This chain joins TRBV5-1 and TRBJ2-6; 7 positions agree with TRBD1. The length of the CDR3 is 17 residues. Per germline, CDR1 SGHRS and CDR2 YFSETQ. The trim removed 0 bases at V and 2 bases at J, leaving 5 bases unmatched. The CDR3 nucleotides read TGCGCCAGCAGCTTGGTTCCTACAGGGGCTGGGGCCAACGTCCTGACTTTC. Protein sequence: CASSLVPTGAGANVLTF.

This chain joins TRBV27 and TRBJ1-5; TRBD1 might be the D (6 bases). Trimming removed 4 bases at V and 5 bases at J, with 9 bases between. The CDR3 covers 13 residues. Germline V gene lookup returns CDR1 MNHEY and CDR2 SMNVEV (reference sequence). Here the CDR3 DNA reads TGTGCCAGCAGTTCGACAGGCTATCAGCCCCAGCATTTT. Encoded protein: CASSSTGYQPQHF.

V and J are TRBV6-4 and TRBJ2-1; the match to TRBD2 covers 9 bases. The CDR3 sequence is 15 residues long. From germline, CDR1 is MRHNA and CDR2 SNTAGT. With 2 bases clipped from V and 10 bases from J, the junction kept 9 bases outside the gene matches. CDR3 nucleotide sequence: TGTGCCAGCAGTGACGGGGCGGGAGGGCCAGGCGAGCAGTTCTTC. It translates to CASSDGAGGPGEQFF.

This sequence joins TRBV19 and TRBJ1-5; perhaps TRBD1 as D (5 bases). V gave up 3 bases and J gave up 1 base, with 13 bases separating them. The CDR3 is 16 residues long. Germline V gene data show CDR1 as LNHDA and CDR2 as SQIVND (reference sequence). CDR3 loop: CASSIRQGGSNQPQHF. The CDR3 DNA is TGTGCCAGTAGTATCCGTCAGGGTGGGAGCAATCAGCCCCAGCATTTT. Together with reference TRBV19 and TRBJ1-5, the CDR3 gives the full variable domain: DGGITQSPKYLFRKEGQNVTLSCEQNLNHDAMYWYRQDPGQGLRLIYYSQIVNDFQKGDIAEGYSVSREKKESFPLTVTSAQKNPTAFYLCASSIRQGGSNQPQHFGDGTRLSIL.

J is TRBJ1-3 and V is TRBV6-2 or TRBV6-3; perhaps TRBD1 as D (6 bases). From germline, CDR1 is MNHEY and CDR2 SVGEGT. The germline V and J ends were trimmed by 5 bases and 0 bases, with 8 bases remaining between them. This CDR3 has 14 residues. The CDR3 loop is CASSTGSSGNTIYF. CDR3 coding DNA: TGTGCCAGCAGTACAGGGAGCTCTGGAAACACCATATATTTT.

V is TRBV7-6 and J is TRBJ1-5; D unresolved. The CDR3 runs to 16 residues. The germline V and J ends were trimmed by 2 bases and 2 bases, with 13 bases remaining between them. Germline V gene data show CDR1 as SGHVS and CDR2 as FNYEAQ. The CDR3, as DNA: TGTGCCAGCAGCTTAACCCCTTATGCGGGCAATCAGCCCCAGCATTTT. This sequence encodes CASSLTPYAGNQPQHF.

The rearrangement uses TRBV29-1 and TRBJ2-3; D may be TRBD1 (6 bases). Germline V CDR1 and CDR2: SQVTM, ANQGSEA. This CDR3 contains 14 residues. V shed 4 bases and J shed 4 bases, with 15 bases lying between them. CDR3 loop: CSVVVWTAADTQYF. In DNA form, the CDR3 reads TGCAGCGTTGTGGTGTGGACAGCGGCAGATACGCAGTATTTT.

The rearrangement links TRBV5-8 to TRBJ1-6; 10 bases agree with TRBD1. With V trimmed by 4 bases and J by 10 bases, 11 bases remained unmatched. The CDR3 is 16 amino acids. Germline CDR1 and CDR2: SGHTS and YDEGEE. This chain's CDR3 is CASSIRQGAPRSPLHF. CDR3 bases: TGTGCCAGCAGCATCAGACAGGGGGCCCCCCGGTCACCCCTCCACTTT.

The genes are TRBV5-4 and TRBJ1-3; 7 bases are a match to TRBD1. Germline V CDR1 and CDR2: SGHNT, YYREEE (reference sequence). Trimming removed 4 bases from V and 4 bases from J; junction bases left unmatched: 5. The CDR3 totals 14 residues. CDR3 residues: CASSQGQTGNTIYF. The CDR3 DNA is TGTGCCAGCAGCCAGGGACAGACAGGAAACACCATATATTTT.

This chain joins TRBV28 and TRBJ1-2, with no clear D. The CDR3 consists of 14 residues. Trimming stripped 3 bases from V and 4 bases from J, with 12 bases between. Germline V lookup: CDR1 MDHEN, CDR2 SYDVKM. CDR3 sequence reads: CASSFRRSTYGYTF. DNA for the CDR3: TGTGCCAGCAGTTTTCGGAGATCAACCTATGGCTACACCTTC.